The clone carrying this T cell receptor beta chain occurred many times. The CDR3 end falls 3 residues outside the read, so it is completed with the germline J gene. Using immunoSEQ multiplex PCR, the repertoire was profiled, and TCRdb retains in-frame clones only, with some absent. The profile covers about 74,000 clones, none occurring a single time. These data come from a study of T cell clonality in common variable immunodeficiency. The V and J ends lost 6 bases and 2 bases respectively, with 17 bases between them. CDR1 and CDR2 (germline): KGHSH, LQKENI. CDR3 length equals 15 residues. The receptor was isolated from a person between 18 and 69 years old in good health. Sequenced material: peripheral blood mononuclear cells. The gene calls are TRBV18 and TRBJ2-7; D gene uncertain. The CDR3 region is CASSPTSAVAYEQYF. CDR3 DNA (partial): TGTGCCAGCTCTCCGACTTCGGCCGTTGCCTACGAG.